Listed below are T cell receptor beta chains from one sample, sequenced in a study of T cell changes during pregnancy in multiple sclerosis. Sequenced by immunoSEQ multiplex PCR; TCRdb stores in-frame clones only, minus some. Among 56,000 or so clones listed, 90% were seen once. The material was peripheral blood, obtained in the first trimester of pregnancy. These receptors all stem from a female donor in good health, enrolled as a control in a pregnancy study. The CDR3 runs from the conserved cysteine through the conserved F or W. The order of the fields is J gene, V gene, clone size, D gene, CDR3 DNA, CDR3 protein. D genes are given only for firm matches. Clone sizes are given selectively: once, few, many, or a class where the clone is expanded.

>TRBJ2-5|TRBV6-1|.|TRBD2
TGTGCCAGCAGTGAAAGTCTCGTAGCGGGGGTGGAGACCCAGTACTTC
CASSESLVAGVETQYF
>TRBJ1-1|TRBV15|.|.
TGTGCCACCAGCAGAGCAAGCGGTGAAGCTTTCTTT
CATSRASGEAFF
>TRBJ2-1|TRBV9|few|TRBD2
TGTGCCAGCAGCGTCCTAGCGGGGGCCGAGACGGGCCATGAGCAGTTCTTC
CASSVLAGAETGHEQFF
>TRBJ2-7|TRBV6-1|.|.
TGTGCCAGCACCTATCGAAGGGGTGGTTACGAGCAGTACTTC
CASTYRRGGYEQYF
>TRBJ2-5|TRBV11-2|.|.
TGTGCCAGCACCCTAGACCAAGAGACCCAGTACTTC
CASTLDQETQYF
>TRBJ2-2|TRBV2|.|TRBD1
TGTGCCAGCAGTGAAACAGGGGACGCCACCGGGGAGCTGTTTTTT
CASSETGDATGELFF
>TRBJ2-2|TRBV7-9|.|TRBD2
TGTGCCAGCAGCTTAAATTCCCGGCTAGCGGGGGACAACACCGGGGAGCTGTTTTTT
CASSLNSRLAGDNTGELFF
>TRBJ1-1|TRBV4-1|.|.
TGCGCCAGCAGCCAAGATCTCGTACGAGGATTGCCTGAAGCTTTCTTT
CASSQDLVRGLPEAFF
>TRBJ2-2|TRBV5-1|.|.
TGCGCCAGCAGCATTAGCGGGAACACCGGGGAGCTGTTTTTT
CASSISGNTGELFF
>TRBJ2-5|TRBV5-1|.|.
TGCGCCAGCAGCTCTAATAGCGAGGAGACCCAGTACTTC
CASSSNSEETQYF
>TRBJ1-2|TRBV6-1|.|.
TGTGCCAGCGAGGCTGTAGTCTATGGCTACACCTTC
CASEAVVYGYTF
>TRBJ1-6|TRBV25-1|.|TRBD1
TGTGCCAGCAGTGAGGGGACAGGGGCAAAGCCACCCCTCCACTTT
CASSEGTGAKPPLHF
>TRBJ1-2|TRBV7-9|.|.
TGTGCCAGCAGCGTTCTTCCCGGGTCCTCCTATGGCTACACCTTC
CASSVLPGSSYGYTF
>TRBJ1-5|TRBV7-9|once|TRBD1
TGTGCCAGCAGCTTAGCGAGCCAGGGGGCTAATCAGCCCCAGCATTTT
CASSLASQGANQPQHF
>TRBJ2-2|TRBV15|.|.
TGTGCCACCAGCAGAGATCCAATTAGCACCGGGGAGCTGTTTTTT
CATSRDPISTGELFF
>TRBJ1-2|TRBV5-5|.|.
TGTGCCAGCAGCTCGCGAAAGTATGGCTACACCTTC
CASSSRKYGYTF
>TRBJ2-1|TRBV5-5|.|TRBD2
TGTGCCAGCAGCTTGGGCGGGAGTAACTACAATGAGCAGTTCTTC
CASSLGGSNYNEQFF
>TRBJ1-1|TRBV11-3|.|.
TGTGCCAGCAGCTCCAGAACCGGGGGGGTCACTGAAGCTTTCTTT
CASSSRTGGVTEAFF
>TRBJ2-1|TRBV2|.|.
TGTGCCAGCCCCGACAGGCAGGATAACAATGAGCAGTTCTTC
CASPDRQDNNEQFF
>TRBJ2-7|TRBV6-6|.|TRBD1
TGTGCCAGCAGTTACAAGCCGGGACAGGGGACCCACGAGCAGTACTTC
CASSYKPGQGTHEQYF
>TRBJ1-5|TRBV6-5|.|.
TGTGCCAGCAGTTACTCCAGGGATAGCAATCAGCCCCAGCATTTT
CASSYSRDSNQPQHF
>TRBJ2-7|TRBV7-8|.|TRBD2
TGTGCCAGCAGCTTGGGACTAGCCGTCTACGAGCAGTACTTC
CASSLGLAVYEQYF
>TRBJ1-2|TRBV7-2|.|TRBD1
TGTGCCAGCAGCCTAGCAGGGGGCTGGGGCTACACCTTC
CASSLAGGWGYTF
>TRBJ1-2|TRBV7-9|.|.
TGTGCCAGCAGCCCTTTACAGGTTTCTGGTAGCTACACCTTC
CASSPLQVSGSYTF
>TRBJ2-5|TRBV11-2|.|TRBD2
TGTGCCAGCAACCGAGTTGGGCTAGCGGGTGAAGAGACCCAGTACTTC
CASNRVGLAGEETQYF
>TRBJ2-2|TRBV11-2|.|.
TGTGCCAGCAGCTTAGTAAGGGGTACCCCCGGGGAGCTGTTTTTT
CASSLVRGTPGELFF
>TRBJ2-7|TRBV2|.|.
TGTGCCAGCAGTGAAGCAGAGACTAGTAGGTTCTACGAGCAGTACTTC
CASSEAETSRFYEQYF
>TRBJ2-7|TRBV15|.|TRBD1
TGTGCCACCAGCGGCGGGACAGGGAGCTCCTACGAGCAGTACTTC
CATSGGTGSSYEQYF
>TRBJ2-1|TRBV19|.|.
TGTGCCAGTACCTACAGGGGCGGGGTGGGCAATGAGCAGTTCTTC
CASTYRGGVGNEQFF
>TRBJ2-1|TRBV11-3|.|TRBD1
TGTGCCAGCACCTCTGCGTTACGGACAGGTCGAAATGAGCAGTTCTTC
CASTSALRTGRNEQFF
>TRBJ2-1|TRBV19|few|.
TGTGCCAGTAGCCCCGGGATAGACTACAATGAGCAGTTCTTC
CASSPGIDYNEQFF
>TRBJ2-7|TRBV7-2|.|TRBD1
TGTGCCAGCAGCTTAAGGTTAGGACAGGGGGTCCCCTACGAGCAGTACTTC
CASSLRLGQGVPYEQYF
>TRBJ2-2|TRBV6-5|once|.
TGTGCCGCGCGGCGACAGACGAACACCGGGGAGCTGTTTTTT
CAARRQTNTGELFF
>TRBJ2-5|TRBV6-1|.|TRBD1
TGTGCCAGCAGTGAAGTACAGGGGGATGAGAGAGAGACCCAGTACTTC
CASSEVQGDERETQYF
>TRBJ2-3|TRBV5-1|.|.
TGCGCCAGCAGCTTCGACCCTTCCGGAGTAAGCACAGATACGCAGTATTTT
CASSFDPSGVSTDTQYF
>TRBJ1-1|TRBV6-5|.|.
TGTGCCAGCAGTTACTCAGGGGACACCACCCCTGAAGCTTTCTTT
CASSYSGDTTPEAFF
>TRBJ2-2|TRBV28|.|.
TGTGCCAGCAGACCTCCCAAAGGGGCGAACACCGGGGAGCTGTTTTTT
CASRPPKGANTGELFF
>TRBJ2-5|TRBV6-1|.|TRBD2
TGTGCCAGCAGACCCGAACTAGCGGCGCAAGAGACCCAGTACTTC
CASRPELAAQETQYF
>TRBJ2-7|TRBV5-1|once|.
TGCGCCAGCAGCAGGGGGTACGAGCAGTACTTC
CASSRGYEQYF